These 17 T cell receptor beta chains share one sample of origin, sequenced in a study of radiotherapy plus CTLA-4 blockade in lung cancer. The table came from immunoSEQ multiplex PCR; TCRdb's copy has only in-frame clones and leaves some out. The sample has under 35,000 clones; roughly three quarters are singletons. Material: peripheral blood, obtained from a patient treated with radiotherapy plus ipilimumab. The receptors come from a human donor with non-small cell lung cancer whose response to radiotherapy plus ipilimumab could not be evaluated.

V is TRBV4-2 and J is TRBJ1-5; 7 bases map to TRBD1. CDR1 and CDR2 from the germline V gene are LGHNA and YNFKEQ. CDR3 length equals 16 residues. Germline trimming cut 9 bases from V and 5 bases from J; bases unmatched to any gene: 16. This CDR3 reads CASKRSTGELDQPQHF. The CDR3 bases are TGTGCCAGTAAGCGTTCAACAGGGGAATTAGATCAGCCCCAGCATTTT.

This clone was observed a handful of times. J is TRBJ1-3 and V is TRBV14; D is possibly TRBD1 (5 bases). The CDR3 runs 17 residues. Germline V CDR1 and CDR2: SGHDN, FVKESK. The V gene lost 1 base and the J gene lost 0 bases, with 13 bases spanning the gap. CDR3 nucleotide sequence: TGTGCCAGCAGCCAAGGACAGAAACCCGTCTCTGGAAACACCATATATTTT. It encodes CASSQGQKPVSGNTIYF.

The chain employs TRBV5-4 and TRBJ2-5; 7 bases align to TRBD2. V was pared by 3 bases and J by 4 bases, with 15 bases of the junction left unmatched. Germline CDR1 is SGHNT and CDR2 is YYREEE (reference sequence). The CDR3 runs 17 residues. CDR3 sequence (DNA): TGTGCCAGCAGCTCTACCATCGGGGGGATAGGTCGAGAGACCCAGTACTTC. Amino acids: CASSSTIGGIGRETQYF.

This clone was recorded once. V is TRBV28 and J is TRBJ2-1, with 11 bases matching TRBD2. The CDR3 has 16 residues. Germline lookup yields CDR1 MDHEN and CDR2 SYDVKM. Trimming at V came to 6 bases and at J to 8 bases, leaving 12 bases not matched to a gene. CDR3 sequence: CASSPRRLAGRDEQFF. The CDR3 DNA follows: TGTGCCAGCAGCCCTAGACGACTAGCGGGAAGGGATGAGCAGTTCTTC.

The chain employs TRBV15 and TRBJ1-1; possible D gene TRBD1, 6 bases. The CDR3 runs 13 residues. Trimming left V 6 bases short and J 4 bases short, with 12 bases between. Germline CDR1 is LNHNV and CDR2 is YYDKDF (reference sequence). In DNA, the CDR3 is TGTGCCACCAGACAGGGAACAAGCACTGAAGCTTTCTTT. The encoded protein is CATRQGTSTEAFF.

In this sample, this clone turned up once. The chain recombines TRBV5-1 with TRBJ2-2; D ambiguous. Germline CDR1 and CDR2: SGHRS and YFSETQ. The CDR3 totals 14 residues. V lost 0 bases and J 2 bases, leaving 5 bases between the germline ends. For the CDR3, the DNA is TGCGCCAGCAGCTTGGCTCCCAACACCGGGGAGCTGTTTTTT. This gives the protein CASSLAPNTGELFF.

The chain couples TRBV19 to TRBJ2-2, with TRBD1 identical over 11 bases. With 4 bases clipped from V and 0 bases from J, the junction kept 4 bases outside the gene matches. The CDR3 extends over 17 amino acids. Germline CDR1 reads LNHDA; CDR2 reads SQIVND (reference sequence). Written as DNA, the CDR3 is TGTGCCAGTAGTACCGGGACAGGGGGGGCGAACACCGGGGAGCTGTTTTTT. Translation gives CASSTGTGGANTGELFF. The full variable domain, with the rest looked up from reference TRBV19 and TRBJ2-2, is DGGITQSPKYLFRKEGQNVTLSCEQNLNHDAMYWYRQDPGQGLRLIYYSQIVNDFQKGDIAEGYSVSREKKESFPLTVTSAQKNPTAFYLCASSTGTGGANTGELFFGEGSRLTVL.

The chain carries TRBV6-6 and TRBJ1-1; a weak D match, TRBD1 (6 bases). Germline loops: CDR1 MNHNY, CDR2 SVGAGI (reference sequence). Trimming stripped 5 bases from V and 0 bases from J, with 10 bases between. The CDR3 loop spans 14 amino acids. For the CDR3, the DNA is TGTGCCAGCAGTGACAGGTTCTTGAACACTGAAGCTTTCTTT. It translates to CASSDRFLNTEAFF.

This clone was seen a handful of times. CDR3 nucleotides: TGCGCCAGCAGCTTGGCTAGCAGTAGCTCCTACAATGAGCAGTTCTTC. Translated, it gives CASSLASSSSYNEQFF. The chain carries TRBV5-1 and TRBJ2-1; D is perhaps TRBD2 (5 bases). CDR3 length: 16 amino acids. Per germline, CDR1 SGHRS and CDR2 YFSETQ. The V gene lost 0 bases and the J gene lost 0 bases, with 10 bases spanning the gap.

The chain is built from TRBV4-1 and TRBJ1-4; D possibly corresponds to TRBD1 (5 bases). CDR1 MGHRA and CDR2 YSYEKL come from the germline V gene. The CDR3 spans 17 residues. The germline V and J ends were trimmed by 1 base and 4 bases, with 16 bases remaining between them. The CDR3 nucleotides are TGCGCCAGCAGCCAAGGAATCACAGGTCTCGGTAATGAAAAACTGTTTTTT. Its translation is CASSQGITGLGNEKLFF.

V is TRBV30 and J is TRBJ1-5; D is uncertain. Trimming cost V 2 bases and J 3 bases, with 8 bases left between them. The CDR3 covers 13 residues. Germline loops: CDR1 GTSNPN, CDR2 SVGIG (reference sequence). The CDR3 DNA follows: TGTGCCTGGAGTCAGACTAACAATCAGCCCCAGCATTTT. Its translation is CAWSQTNNQPQHF.

The gene calls are TRBV7-2 and TRBJ1-3; D is uncertain. V dropped 2 bases and J dropped 0 bases, with 5 bases sitting between them. The CDR3 is made up of 14 amino acids. From germline, CDR1 is SGHTA and CDR2 FQGNSA. The CDR3 DNA sequence: TGTGCCAGCAGCTTATTTCGCTCTGGAAACACCATATATTTT. Translated: CASSLFRSGNTIYF.

The chain uses TRBV6-5 and TRBJ1-2, with 7 bases lining up with TRBD1. After removal of 6 bases from V and 4 bases from J, the junction contained 8 bases not matched to a gene. CDR1 is MNHEY and CDR2 is SVGAGI in the germline V gene. The CDR3 consists of 14 residues. In nucleotides, the CDR3 is TGTGCCAGCAGCCCCTTAGCAGGGGGCTATGGCTACACCTTC. It translates to CASSPLAGGYGYTF.

This sequence joins TRBV5-1 and TRBJ1-5, with 11 nucleotides matching TRBD1. The V gene's germline CDR1 is SGHRS and CDR2 YFSETQ. This CDR3 spans 17 amino acids. J gave up 0 bases and V 2 bases, and 4 bases lay outside the gene matches. For the CDR3, the DNA is TGCGCCAGCAGCTTAGGGACAGGGGGTGCTAGCAATCAGCCCCAGCATTTT. Translating it yields CASSLGTGGASNQPQHF.

In this sample, this clone turned up once. This chain connects TRBV7-2 to TRBJ2-7; no definite D call. This CDR3 contains 13 residues. With 1 base removed from V and 5 bases from J, the gap between germline ends came to 9 bases. CDR1 SGHTA and CDR2 FQGNSA come from the germline V gene. This CDR3 is CASSLGSSHEQYF. The DNA of the CDR3 is TGTGCCAGCAGCTTAGGGAGCTCGCACGAGCAGTACTTC.

This chain uses TRBV6-5 with TRBJ1-2, with a weak D call TRBD1 (5 bases). The germline CDR1 and CDR2 sequences are MNHEY and SVGAGI. This CDR3 has 14 residues. With 7 bases removed from V and 1 base from J, the gap between germline ends came to 13 bases. The CDR3 loop is CASNTGGVNYGYTF. Here the CDR3 DNA reads TGTGCCAGCAACACGGGGGGGGTTAACTATGGCTACACCTTC.

This chain joins TRBV18 and TRBJ2-5, with 7 bases identical to TRBD1. Germline V gives CDR1 KGHSH, CDR2 LQKENI. V lost 3 bases and J lost 5; bases outside the gene matches: 6. CDR3 length equals 14 residues. In DNA, the CDR3 is TGTGCCAGCTCACCTCCGACAGGGCGGGAGACCCAGTACTTC. Protein sequence: CASSPPTGRETQYF.